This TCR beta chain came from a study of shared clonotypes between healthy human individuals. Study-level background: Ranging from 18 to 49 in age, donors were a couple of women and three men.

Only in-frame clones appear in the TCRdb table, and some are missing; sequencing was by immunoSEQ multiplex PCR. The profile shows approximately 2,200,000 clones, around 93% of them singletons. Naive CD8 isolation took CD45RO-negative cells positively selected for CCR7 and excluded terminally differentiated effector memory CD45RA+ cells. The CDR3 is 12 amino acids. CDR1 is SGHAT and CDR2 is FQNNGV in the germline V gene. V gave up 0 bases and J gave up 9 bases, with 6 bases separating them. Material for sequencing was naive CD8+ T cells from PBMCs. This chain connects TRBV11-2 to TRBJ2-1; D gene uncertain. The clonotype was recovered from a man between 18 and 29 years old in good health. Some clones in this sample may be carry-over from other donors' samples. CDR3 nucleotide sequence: TGTGCCAGCAGCTTAGATTCTGGTGAGCAGTTCTTC. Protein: CASSLDSGEQFF. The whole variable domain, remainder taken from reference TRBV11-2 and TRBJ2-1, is EAGVAQSPRYKIIEKRQSVAFWCNPISGHATLYWYQQILGQGPKLLIQFQNNGVVDDSQLPKDRFSAERLKGVDSTLKIQPAKLEDSAVYLCASSLDSGEQFFGPGTRLTVL.